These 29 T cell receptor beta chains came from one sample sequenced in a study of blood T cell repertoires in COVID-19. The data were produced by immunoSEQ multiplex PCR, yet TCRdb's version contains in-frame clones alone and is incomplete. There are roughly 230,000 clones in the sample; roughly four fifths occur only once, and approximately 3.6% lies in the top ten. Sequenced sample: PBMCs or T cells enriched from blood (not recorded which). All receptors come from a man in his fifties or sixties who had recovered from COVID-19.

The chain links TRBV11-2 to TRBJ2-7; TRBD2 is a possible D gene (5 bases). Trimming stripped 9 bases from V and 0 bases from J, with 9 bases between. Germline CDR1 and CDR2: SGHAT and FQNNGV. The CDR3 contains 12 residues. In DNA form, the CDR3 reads TGTGCCAGTACCGGGGTCTCCTACGAGCAGTACTTC. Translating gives CASTGVSYEQYF.

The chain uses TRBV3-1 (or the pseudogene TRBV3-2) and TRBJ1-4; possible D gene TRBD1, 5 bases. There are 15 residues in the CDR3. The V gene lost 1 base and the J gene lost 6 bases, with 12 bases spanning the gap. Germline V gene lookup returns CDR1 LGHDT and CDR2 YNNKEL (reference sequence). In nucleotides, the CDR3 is TGTGCCAGCAGCCAAGCAATGGGGACTCATGAAAAACTGTTTTTT. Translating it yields CASSQAMGTHEKLFF.

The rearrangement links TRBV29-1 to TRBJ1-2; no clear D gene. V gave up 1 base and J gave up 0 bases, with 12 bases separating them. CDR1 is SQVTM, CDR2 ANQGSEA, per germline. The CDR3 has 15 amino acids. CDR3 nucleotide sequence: TGCAGCGTTGAAGGATTAGCGGCACCTAACTATGGCTACACCTTC. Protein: CSVEGLAAPNYGYTF. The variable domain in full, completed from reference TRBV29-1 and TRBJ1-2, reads SAVISQKPSRDICQRGTSLTIQCQVDSQVTMMFWYRQQPGQSLTLIATANQGSEATYESGFVIDKFPISRPNLTFSTLTVSNMSPEDSSIYLCSVEGLAAPNYGYTFGSGTRLTVV.

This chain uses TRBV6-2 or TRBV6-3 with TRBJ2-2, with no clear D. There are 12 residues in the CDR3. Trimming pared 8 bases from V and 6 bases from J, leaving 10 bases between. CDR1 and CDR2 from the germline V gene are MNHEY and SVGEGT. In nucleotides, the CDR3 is TGTGCCAGCCGCCTGGGCCCCGGGGAGCTGTTTTTT. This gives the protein CASRLGPGELFF.

The CDR3 DNA is TGTGCCAGCAGCTTAGGGGCAGGGGTCACCGGGGAGCTGTTTTTT. Its translation: CASSLGAGVTGELFF. The V call is TRBV7-9, the J call TRBJ2-2; D is possibly TRBD1 (6 bases). This CDR3 has 15 amino acids. The germline CDR1 and CDR2 sequences are SEHNR and FQNEAQ (reference sequence). Trimming stripped 1 base from V and 4 bases from J, with 10 bases between.

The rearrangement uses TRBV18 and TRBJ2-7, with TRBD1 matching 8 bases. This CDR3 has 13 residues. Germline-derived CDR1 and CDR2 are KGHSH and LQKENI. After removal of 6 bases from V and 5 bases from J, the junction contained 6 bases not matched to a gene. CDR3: CASSLDRVNEQYF. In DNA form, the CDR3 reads TGTGCCAGCTCGTTGGACAGGGTCAACGAGCAGTACTTC.

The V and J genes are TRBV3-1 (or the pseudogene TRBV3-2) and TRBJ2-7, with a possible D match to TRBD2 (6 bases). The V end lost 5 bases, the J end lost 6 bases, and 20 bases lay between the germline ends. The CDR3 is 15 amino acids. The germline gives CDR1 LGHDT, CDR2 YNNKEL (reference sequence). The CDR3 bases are TGTGCCAGCAGCTCACCTAGCGTAGGGATTTTCGAGCAGTACTTC. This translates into CASSSPSVGIFEQYF.

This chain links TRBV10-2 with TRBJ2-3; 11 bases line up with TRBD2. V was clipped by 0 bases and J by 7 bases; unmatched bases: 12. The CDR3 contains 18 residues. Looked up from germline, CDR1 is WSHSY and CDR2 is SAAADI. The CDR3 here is CASSESRLSGRALNTQYF. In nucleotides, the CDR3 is TGCGCCAGCAGTGAGTCCCGACTTAGCGGGAGGGCCTTGAATACGCAGTATTTT.

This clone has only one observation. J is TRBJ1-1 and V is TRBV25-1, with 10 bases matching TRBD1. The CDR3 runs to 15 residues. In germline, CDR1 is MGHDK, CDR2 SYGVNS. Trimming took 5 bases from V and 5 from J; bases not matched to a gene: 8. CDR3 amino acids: CASSPRTGGITEAFF. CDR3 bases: TGTGCCAGCAGTCCCAGGACAGGGGGGATTACTGAAGCTTTCTTT.

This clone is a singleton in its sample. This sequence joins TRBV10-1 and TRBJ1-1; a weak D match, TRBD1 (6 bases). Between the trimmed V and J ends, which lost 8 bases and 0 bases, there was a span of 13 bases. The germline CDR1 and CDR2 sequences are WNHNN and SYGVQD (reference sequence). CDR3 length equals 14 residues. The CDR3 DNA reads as TGCGCCAGCTCGGACAGCCTTATGAACACTGAAGCTTTCTTT. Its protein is CASSDSLMNTEAFF.

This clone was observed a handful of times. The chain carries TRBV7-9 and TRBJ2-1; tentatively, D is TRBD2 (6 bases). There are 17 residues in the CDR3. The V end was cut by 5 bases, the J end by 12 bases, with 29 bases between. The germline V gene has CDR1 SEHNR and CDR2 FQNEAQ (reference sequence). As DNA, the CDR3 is TGTGCCAGCAGCCAAATTGGTCGGGGCCCCGCGGGAATCGGGCAGTTCTTC. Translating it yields CASSQIGRGPAGIGQFF.

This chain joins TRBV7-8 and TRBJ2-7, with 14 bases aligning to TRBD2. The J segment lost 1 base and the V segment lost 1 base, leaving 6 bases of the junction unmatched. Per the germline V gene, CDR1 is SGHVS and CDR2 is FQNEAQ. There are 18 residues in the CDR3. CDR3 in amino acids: CASSLVGTSGSGSYEQYF. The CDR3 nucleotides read TGTGCCAGCAGCTTAGTAGGGACTAGCGGGAGCGGGTCCTACGAGCAGTACTTC.

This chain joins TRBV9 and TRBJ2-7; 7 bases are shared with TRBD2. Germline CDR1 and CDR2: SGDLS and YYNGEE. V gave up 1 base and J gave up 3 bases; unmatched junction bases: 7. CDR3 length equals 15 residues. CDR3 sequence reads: CASSVSGANIYEQYF. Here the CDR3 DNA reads TGTGCCAGCAGCGTAAGCGGGGCTAATATCTACGAGCAGTACTTC.

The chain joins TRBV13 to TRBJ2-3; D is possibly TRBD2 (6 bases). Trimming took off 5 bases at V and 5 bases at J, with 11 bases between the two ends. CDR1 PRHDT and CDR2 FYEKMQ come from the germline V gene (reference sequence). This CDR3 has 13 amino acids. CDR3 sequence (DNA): TGTGCCAGCAGCCTCCCGCGGGGAGATACGCAGTATTTT. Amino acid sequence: CASSLPRGDTQYF.

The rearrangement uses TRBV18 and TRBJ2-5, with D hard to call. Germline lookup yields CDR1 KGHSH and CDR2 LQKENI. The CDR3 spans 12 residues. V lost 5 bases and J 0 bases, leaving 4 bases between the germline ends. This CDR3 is CASSSNQETQYF. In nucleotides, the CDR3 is TGTGCCAGCTCATCTAACCAAGAGACCCAGTACTTC.

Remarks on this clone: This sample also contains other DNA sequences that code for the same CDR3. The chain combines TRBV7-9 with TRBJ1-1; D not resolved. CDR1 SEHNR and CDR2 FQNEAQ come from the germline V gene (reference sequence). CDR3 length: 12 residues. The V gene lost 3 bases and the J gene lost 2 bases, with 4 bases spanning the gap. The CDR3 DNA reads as TGTGCCAGCAGCTTTTCTAACACTGAAGCTTTCTTT. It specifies CASSFSNTEAFF.

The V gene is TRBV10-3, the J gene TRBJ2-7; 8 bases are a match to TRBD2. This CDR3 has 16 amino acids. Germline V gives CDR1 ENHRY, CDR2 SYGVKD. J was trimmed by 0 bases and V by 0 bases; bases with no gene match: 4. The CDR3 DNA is TGTGCCATCAGTGAGTCGGTAGCGGGGAGCTCCTACGAGCAGTACTTC. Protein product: CAISESVAGSSYEQYF.

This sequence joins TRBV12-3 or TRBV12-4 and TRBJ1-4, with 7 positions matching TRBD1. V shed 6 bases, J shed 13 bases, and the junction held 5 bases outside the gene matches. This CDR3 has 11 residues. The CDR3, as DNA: TGTGCCAGCAGCGGACAGGATGGACTGTTTTTT. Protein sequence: CASSGQDGLFF.

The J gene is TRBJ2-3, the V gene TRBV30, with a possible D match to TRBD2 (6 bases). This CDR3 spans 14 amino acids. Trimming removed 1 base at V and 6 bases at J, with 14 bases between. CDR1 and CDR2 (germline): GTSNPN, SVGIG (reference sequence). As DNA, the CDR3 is TGTGCCTGGAGTGCTGGGGGGACCGTGGATACGCAGTATTTT. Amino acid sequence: CAWSAGGTVDTQYF.

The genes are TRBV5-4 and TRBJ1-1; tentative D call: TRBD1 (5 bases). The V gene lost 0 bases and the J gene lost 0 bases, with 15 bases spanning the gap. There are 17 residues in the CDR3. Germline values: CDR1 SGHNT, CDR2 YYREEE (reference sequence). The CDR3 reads CASSLGPGGSMNTEAFF. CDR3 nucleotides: TGTGCCAGCAGCTTGGGCCCGGGGGGGAGCATGAACACTGAAGCTTTCTTT.

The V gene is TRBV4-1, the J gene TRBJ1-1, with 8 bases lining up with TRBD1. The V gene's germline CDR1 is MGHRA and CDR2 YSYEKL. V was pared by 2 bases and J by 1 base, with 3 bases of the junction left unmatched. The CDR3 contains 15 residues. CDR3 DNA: TGCGCCAGCAGCCAATCGGGACAGGCGAACACTGAAGCTTTCTTT. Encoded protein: CASSQSGQANTEAFF.

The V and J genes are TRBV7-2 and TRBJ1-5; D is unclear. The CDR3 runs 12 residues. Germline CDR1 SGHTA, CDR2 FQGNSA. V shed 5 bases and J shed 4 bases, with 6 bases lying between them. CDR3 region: CASSPYNQPQHF. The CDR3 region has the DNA TGTGCCAGCAGCCCGTATAATCAGCCCCAGCATTTT.

As DNA, the CDR3 is TGTGCCACCAGCAGAGATCGCGGGAACAATGAGCAGTTCTTC. Translation: CATSRDRGNNEQFF. The chain employs TRBV15 and TRBJ2-1; TRBD2 might be the D (6 bases). Trimming removed 0 bases from V and 5 bases from J, with 8 bases in between. Germline V CDR1 and CDR2: LNHNV, YYDKDF (reference sequence). The CDR3 totals 14 residues.

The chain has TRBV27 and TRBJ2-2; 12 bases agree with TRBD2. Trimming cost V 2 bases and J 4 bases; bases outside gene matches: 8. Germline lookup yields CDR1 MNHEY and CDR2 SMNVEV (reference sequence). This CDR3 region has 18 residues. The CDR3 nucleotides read TGTGCCAGCAGTTTACAGCTAGCGGGAGGGCCAAGCACCGGGGAGCTGTTTTTT. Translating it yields CASSLQLAGGPSTGELFF.

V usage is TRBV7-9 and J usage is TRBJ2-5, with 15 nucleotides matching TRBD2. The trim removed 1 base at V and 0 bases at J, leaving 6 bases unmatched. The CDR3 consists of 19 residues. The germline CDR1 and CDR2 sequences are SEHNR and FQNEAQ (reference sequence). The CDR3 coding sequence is TGTGCCAGCAGCTTAGGTCGGACTAGCGGGGGGGCCTACCAAGAGACCCAGTACTTC. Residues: CASSLGRTSGGAYQETQYF.

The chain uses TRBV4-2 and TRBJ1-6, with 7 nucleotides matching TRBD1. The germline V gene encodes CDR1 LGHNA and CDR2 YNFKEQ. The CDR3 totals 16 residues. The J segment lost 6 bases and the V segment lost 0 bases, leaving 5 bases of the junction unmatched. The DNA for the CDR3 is TGTGCCAGCAGCCAAGAGCCCGGGACAGCTAATTCACCCCTCCACTTT. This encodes CASSQEPGTANSPLHF.

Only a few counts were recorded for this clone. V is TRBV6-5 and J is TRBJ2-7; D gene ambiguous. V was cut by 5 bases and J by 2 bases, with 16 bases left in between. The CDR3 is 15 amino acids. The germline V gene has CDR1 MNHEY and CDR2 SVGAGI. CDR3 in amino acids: CASSPTISPTYEQYF. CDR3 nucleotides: TGTGCCAGCAGTCCCACTATAAGCCCCACCTACGAGCAGTACTTC.

CDR3 nucleotide sequence: TGTGCCAGCAGCCCTCAAAGCGTGGGCTACGAGCAGTACTTC. Its translation is CASSPQSVGYEQYF. The rearrangement uses TRBV28 and TRBJ2-7; D is undetermined. V shed 6 bases and J shed 3 bases, with 15 bases lying between them. In germline, CDR1 is MDHEN, CDR2 SYDVKM. The CDR3 is 14 residues long.

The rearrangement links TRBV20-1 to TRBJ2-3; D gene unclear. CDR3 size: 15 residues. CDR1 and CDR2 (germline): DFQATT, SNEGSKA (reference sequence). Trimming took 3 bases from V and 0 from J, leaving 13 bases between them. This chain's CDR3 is CSASRAVTSTDTQYF. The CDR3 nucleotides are TGCAGTGCTAGTAGAGCTGTAACTAGCACAGATACGCAGTATTTT.